Listed below are T cell receptor beta chains from one sample, sequenced in a study of T cells in Graves' hyperthyroidism and ophthalmopathy. Each CDR3 protein gets one entry after TCRdb re-called the multiplex PCR reads with MiXCR. Found here are more than 550,000 distinct CDR3 sequences, approximately 15% of them singletons; the top ten hold roughly a sixth. The material sequenced was blood. These receptors all stem from a man aged 50 to 59 with Graves' hyperthyroidism. Each CDR3 is given with its conserved first and last residue. Each record gives: clone size, J gene, V gene, D gene, CDR3 DNA, CDR3 protein. A D gene is named only where the DNA matches it firmly. A row's size may be missing; if present it is once, few, many or a size class.

clone_size: many; j_call: TRBJ1-5; v_call: TRBV12-3/TRBV12-4; d_call: -; cdr3_nt: TGTGCCAGCAGTTTTTCCCTCGGACGTATGAGCAATCAGCCCCAGCATTTT; cdr3_aa: CASSFSLGRMSNQPQHF
clone_size: few; j_call: TRBJ2-1; v_call: TRBV2; d_call: -; cdr3_nt: TGTGCCAGCAGTGAAATGCCCAGGGTTGAGCAGTTCTTC; cdr3_aa: CASSEMPRVEQFF
clone_size: -; j_call: TRBJ2-5; v_call: TRBV24-1; d_call: TRBD2; cdr3_nt: TGTGCCACCAGTGGATTCCCTAGCGGGAGTGAGACCCAGTACTTC; cdr3_aa: CATSGFPSGSETQYF
clone_size: -; j_call: TRBJ1-1; v_call: TRBV9; d_call: TRBD1; cdr3_nt: TGTGCCAGCAGCGTTGAAGAGGGGGCGGTCACTGAAGCTTTCTTT; cdr3_aa: CASSVEEGAVTEAFF
clone_size: many; j_call: TRBJ1-5; v_call: TRBV15; d_call: TRBD1; cdr3_nt: TGTGCCACCAGCGCGGGACAGTCTAGCAATCAGCCCCAGCATTTT; cdr3_aa: CATSAGQSSNQPQHF
clone_size: many; j_call: TRBJ2-1; v_call: TRBV28; d_call: -; cdr3_nt: TGTGCCAGCAGTTCTCTCACGGTTAGCTCCTACAATGAGCAGTTCTTC; cdr3_aa: CASSSLTVSSYNEQFF
clone_size: many; j_call: TRBJ1-6; v_call: TRBV7-3; d_call: TRBD1; cdr3_nt: TGTGCCAGCAGCCTACAGGGGGCTGGGAATTCACCCCTCCACTTT; cdr3_aa: CASSLQGAGNSPLHF
clone_size: -; j_call: TRBJ2-7; v_call: TRBV10-3; d_call: -; cdr3_nt: TGTGCCATCAGTGAAGAGGGCGGCTACGAGCAGTACTTC; cdr3_aa: CAISEEGGYEQYF
clone_size: -; j_call: TRBJ1-2; v_call: TRBV3-1; d_call: -; cdr3_nt: TGTGCCAGCAGCCAAGATGTCTGGGATCCGAAACCCCGCGGAGAATATGGCTACACCTTC; cdr3_aa: CASSQDVWDPKPRGEYGYTF
clone_size: many; j_call: TRBJ2-7; v_call: TRBV19; d_call: -; cdr3_nt: TGTGCCAGTAGTATAGCCCTAGGCGGTTCCTACGAGCAGTACTTC; cdr3_aa: CASSIALGGSYEQYF
clone_size: -; j_call: TRBJ2-4; v_call: TRBV20-1; d_call: -; cdr3_nt: TGCAGTGCTAAGCCCGCCCAAATGGACATTCAGTACTTC; cdr3_aa: CSAKPAQMDIQYF
clone_size: -; j_call: TRBJ2-7; v_call: TRBV10-1; d_call: TRBD1; cdr3_nt: TGCGCCAGCAGTTTCGACAGGGGATCTTTCTACGAGCAGTACTTC; cdr3_aa: CASSFDRGSFYEQYF
clone_size: few; j_call: TRBJ2-5; v_call: TRBV29-1; d_call: -; cdr3_nt: TGCAGCGTTGAAGGGGGACGGCTCACTGGGGAGACCCAGTACTTC; cdr3_aa: CSVEGGRLTGETQYF
clone_size: many; j_call: TRBJ2-5; v_call: TRBV28; d_call: TRBD2; cdr3_nt: TGTGCCAGCAGTTTATTTACAGGGATGGGACTAGCGGTGTACCAAGAGACCCAGTACTTC; cdr3_aa: CASSLFTGMGLAVYQETQYF
clone_size: many; j_call: TRBJ2-7; v_call: TRBV28; d_call: TRBD2; cdr3_nt: TGTGCCAGCAGTTTAAGTTGGCCGACTAGCGGGAGGGCCTCCTACGAGCAGTACTTC; cdr3_aa: CASSLSWPTSGRASYEQYF
clone_size: many; j_call: TRBJ2-5; v_call: TRBV27; d_call: -; cdr3_nt: TGTGCCAGCAGTTCGGGCGATGGGTTAAAGACCCAGTACTTC; cdr3_aa: CASSSGDGLKTQYF
clone_size: many; j_call: TRBJ2-1; v_call: TRBV2; d_call: TRBD2; cdr3_nt: TGTGCCAGCAGTACTGCGGGAGGATTTGAGCAGTTCTTC; cdr3_aa: CASSTAGGFEQFF
clone_size: many; j_call: TRBJ1-4; v_call: TRBV28; d_call: TRBD1; cdr3_nt: TGTGCCAGCACCCAACCCCGGGACAGGGCTGATGAAAAACTGTTTTTT; cdr3_aa: CASTQPRDRADEKLFF
clone_size: many; j_call: TRBJ2-1; v_call: TRBV11-2; d_call: -; cdr3_nt: TGTGCCAGCAGCCCCTCGGTCCGCCGGGATGAGCAGTTCTTC; cdr3_aa: CASSPSVRRDEQFF
clone_size: -; j_call: TRBJ2-1; v_call: TRBV19; d_call: TRBD2; cdr3_nt: TGTGCCAGTAGTATGAGTTCAAGCACCGGGACTAGCCCTTACAATGAGCAGTTCTTC; cdr3_aa: CASSMSSSTGTSPYNEQFF
clone_size: few; j_call: TRBJ2-7; v_call: TRBV30; d_call: -; cdr3_nt: TGTGCCTGGAGTGTAGGGTGGGGGGTACCCTACGAGCAGTACTTC; cdr3_aa: CAWSVGWGVPYEQYF
clone_size: many; j_call: TRBJ2-7; v_call: TRBV9; d_call: TRBD2; cdr3_nt: TGTGCCAGCAGCGTAGGGGGACTAGCGGGCGGGTACGAGCAGTACTTC; cdr3_aa: CASSVGGLAGGYEQYF
clone_size: few; j_call: TRBJ2-1; v_call: TRBV5-1; d_call: -; cdr3_nt: TGCGCCAGCAGCTTGGAATCATACCCTAGAAAGTTCTTC; cdr3_aa: CASSLESYPRKFF
clone_size: -; j_call: TRBJ2-2; v_call: TRBV6-2/TRBV6-3; d_call: TRBD1; cdr3_nt: TGTGCCAGCAGCAGACAGGGAAACGGGGAGCTGTTTTTT; cdr3_aa: CASSRQGNGELFF
clone_size: many; j_call: TRBJ1-2; v_call: TRBV12-3/TRBV12-4; d_call: -; cdr3_nt: TGTGCCAGTATCCCGGCGGTGGGGAACTATGGCTACACCTTC; cdr3_aa: CASIPAVGNYGYTF
clone_size: -; j_call: TRBJ1-2; v_call: TRBV25-1; d_call: -; cdr3_nt: TGTGCCAGCAGTGATTCTCAGGGTCCTAACTATGGCTACACCTTC; cdr3_aa: CASSDSQGPNYGYTF
clone_size: many; j_call: TRBJ2-7; v_call: TRBV20-1; d_call: TRBD2; cdr3_nt: TGCAGTGCTAGAGAGGTAGCGGGAGTCTACGAGCAGTACTTC; cdr3_aa: CSAREVAGVYEQYF
clone_size: few; j_call: TRBJ2-2; v_call: TRBV6-1; d_call: -; cdr3_nt: TGTGCCAGCAAACCGGACGGAGCGAACACCGGGGAGCTGTTTTTT; cdr3_aa: CASKPDGANTGELFF
clone_size: many; j_call: TRBJ2-2; v_call: TRBV18; d_call: -; cdr3_nt: TGTGCCAGCTCACCAGAACGGAACACCGGGGAGCTGTTTTTT; cdr3_aa: CASSPERNTGELFF
clone_size: -; j_call: TRBJ2-2; v_call: TRBV7-9; d_call: TRBD2; cdr3_nt: TGTGCCAGCAGCTCCGCAAGCGGGAGTATGTCCGGGGAGCTGTTTTTT; cdr3_aa: CASSSASGSMSGELFF
clone_size: few; j_call: TRBJ2-7; v_call: TRBV10-2; d_call: TRBD2; cdr3_nt: TGCGCCAGCAGCCACCCGGGACTAGCATACGAGCAGTACTTC; cdr3_aa: CASSHPGLAYEQYF